This T cell receptor (beta chain) was identified in a study of OX40 agonist ivuxolimab in advanced cancers. No patient had autoimmune disease or received systemic immunosuppression. Produced via immunoSEQ multiplex PCR; TCRdb's table is partial and in-frame only. The data hold 50,000 or so clones, with approximately 82% observed a single time. The germline V gene has CDR1 SGHRS and CDR2 YFSETQ. V dropped 7 bases and J dropped 0 bases, with 11 bases sitting between them. This CDR3 has 15 amino acids. Here the sequenced sample was CD4+ or CD8+ T cells sorted from blood, taken in a trial of the OX40 agonist ivuxolimab. This chain links TRBV5-1 with TRBJ2-6; unclear D gene. This receptor was obtained from an adult with an advanced solid tumor such as melanoma, head and neck, liver or kidney cancer. The CDR3 spells CASLDGRSGANVLTF. In nucleotides, the CDR3 is TGCGCCAGCTTGGACGGGCGCTCTGGGGCCAACGTCCTGACTTTC.